This note documents a single TCR beta chain sequence. The sample holds other DNA sequences that translate to the same CDR3. How the authors handled the data: Amplifying reference gene primers gave estimates of nucleated cell counts. TCRdb's copy holds only in-frame clones and misses some; the assay was immunoSEQ multiplex PCR. That table furnishes V, J and clone size, whereas the DNA furnished D and trimming. The sample lists 320,000 or so clones, 85% occurring once. V dropped 6 bases and J dropped 0 bases, with 9 bases sitting between them. This CDR3 region has 13 residues. This record belongs to a study of blood T cell repertoires in COVID-19. Study-level background: Italy, Spain and the United States were the sources of the convalescent and acute COVID-19 samples. T cells, B-cell-depleted T cells, or PBMCs supplied cDNA or gDNA.

Recruits, aged roughly 18 to 89 years, lived in 24 US areas. This sequence originates from a woman aged 25 to 39 who had been exposed to COVID-19. V is TRBV12-3 or TRBV12-4 and J is TRBJ2-7; D is possibly TRBD2 (6 bases). The sample was PBMCs or T cells enriched from blood (not recorded which). The chain's CDR3 is CASRPGGSYEQYF. The DNA of the CDR3 is TGTGCCAGCAGGCCCGGGGGCTCCTACGAGCAGTACTTC.